This is a list of T cell receptor beta chains from one sample in a study of cytomegalovirus exposure and HLA in healthy donors. Libraries were prepared by immunoSEQ multiplex PCR; TCRdb keeps only in-frame clonotypes and omits some of them. Of about 150,000 clones listed, 60% to 80% are singletons. Sequenced sample: PBMCs. These receptor sequences come from a woman in her thirties in good health and CMV-seronegative. Both conserved end residues are part of each CDR3. Fields, in order: CDR3 DNA, CDR3 protein, clone size, D gene, V gene, J gene. The D gene is left open where the match is weak. Size is stated for part of the rows, as once, few or many counts, or as a class when the clone is expanded.

cdr3_nt: TGTGCCAGCAGTCCGCAGCGGGGTTCCTACAATGAGCAGTTCTTC; cdr3_aa: CASSPQRGSYNEQFF; clone_size: NA; d_call: TRBD2; v_call: TRBV7-3; j_call: TRBJ2-1
cdr3_nt: TGTGCTAGTGGTTTGGTAAAGACAGGGGTCGACACAGATACGCAGTATTTT; cdr3_aa: CASGLVKTGVDTDTQYF; clone_size: NA; d_call: TRBD1; v_call: TRBV12-5; j_call: TRBJ2-3
cdr3_nt: TGTGCCAGCAGCCCGGACAGCACTAACACTGAAGCTTTCTTT; cdr3_aa: CASSPDSTNTEAFF; clone_size: NA; d_call: NA; v_call: TRBV6-5; j_call: TRBJ1-1
cdr3_nt: TGTGCCAGCAGTTACTCACCGACAGACTCCTACGAGCAGTACTTC; cdr3_aa: CASSYSPTDSYEQYF; clone_size: NA; d_call: NA; v_call: TRBV6-6; j_call: TRBJ2-7
cdr3_nt: TGTGCCAGTAGTATACGCGCTTTGGGACAAATGAACACTGAAGCTTTCTTT; cdr3_aa: CASSIRALGQMNTEAFF; clone_size: NA; d_call: NA; v_call: TRBV19; j_call: TRBJ1-1
cdr3_nt: TGTGCCAGCAGCCCCACGGGTGCGGTCGGAGAGCAGTTCTTC; cdr3_aa: CASSPTGAVGEQFF; clone_size: NA; d_call: NA; v_call: TRBV6-4; j_call: TRBJ2-1
cdr3_nt: TGCAGCGCCGGGGGACTAGCGGGGGTCTACAATGAGCAGTTCTTC; cdr3_aa: CSAGGLAGVYNEQFF; clone_size: NA; d_call: TRBD2; v_call: TRBV29-1; j_call: TRBJ2-1
cdr3_nt: TGCGCCAGCAGCCAAGGTGGACAGGTAAAATACTTC; cdr3_aa: CASSQGGQVKYF; clone_size: NA; d_call: TRBD1; v_call: TRBV4-1; j_call: TRBJ2-7
cdr3_nt: TGTGCCAGCAGCCCTTCTGGCCCTGGCTACGAGCAGTACTTC; cdr3_aa: CASSPSGPGYEQYF; clone_size: NA; d_call: NA; v_call: TRBV4-2; j_call: TRBJ2-7
cdr3_nt: TGCGCCAGCAGCCCCGACAGGGGTGAAAAACTGTTTTTT; cdr3_aa: CASSPDRGEKLFF; clone_size: NA; d_call: TRBD1; v_call: TRBV5-1; j_call: TRBJ1-4
cdr3_nt: TGCAGCGTTGGCGCGTCCTATGGCTACACCTTC; cdr3_aa: CSVGASYGYTF; clone_size: few; d_call: NA; v_call: TRBV29-1; j_call: TRBJ1-2
cdr3_nt: TGTGCCAGCAGCCTAGATATACAGGGAAACATTCAGTACTTC; cdr3_aa: CASSLDIQGNIQYF; clone_size: NA; d_call: NA; v_call: TRBV11-2; j_call: TRBJ2-4
cdr3_nt: TGCAGCGTTGAAGATCAAGGGGACAGTGACACCGGGGAGCTGTTTTTT; cdr3_aa: CSVEDQGDSDTGELFF; clone_size: NA; d_call: TRBD1; v_call: TRBV29-1; j_call: TRBJ2-2
cdr3_nt: TGTGCCTGGGGGGACAGCTACGAGCAGTACTTC; cdr3_aa: CAWGDSYEQYF; clone_size: NA; d_call: TRBD1; v_call: TRBV30; j_call: TRBJ2-7
cdr3_nt: TGTGCCAGCAGCATCGGGACTAGCGGGGGGGGGAAACAGTTCTTC; cdr3_aa: CASSIGTSGGGKQFF; clone_size: NA; d_call: TRBD2; v_call: TRBV7-6; j_call: TRBJ2-1
cdr3_nt: TGTGCCAGCATCGCGGGTGGAAGGGCCAATGGCTACACCTTC; cdr3_aa: CASIAGGRANGYTF; clone_size: few; d_call: NA; v_call: TRBV5-6; j_call: TRBJ1-2
cdr3_nt: TGTGCCTGGAGTGAGTTGCGGTTATATGGCTACACCTTC; cdr3_aa: CAWSELRLYGYTF; clone_size: NA; d_call: NA; v_call: TRBV30; j_call: TRBJ1-2
cdr3_nt: TGCGCCAGCAGCTTGGGGTCCGGCGGCGCCTACGAGCAGTACTTC; cdr3_aa: CASSLGSGGAYEQYF; clone_size: few; d_call: NA; v_call: TRBV5-1; j_call: TRBJ2-7
cdr3_nt: TGTGCCATCAGTTGGGGGACTAGCGGATCAGATACGCAGTATTTT; cdr3_aa: CAISWGTSGSDTQYF; clone_size: NA; d_call: TRBD2; v_call: TRBV10-3; j_call: TRBJ2-3
cdr3_nt: TGTGCCTGGAGGGGACAGGGCTCCACCGGGGAGCTGTTTTTT; cdr3_aa: CAWRGQGSTGELFF; clone_size: NA; d_call: TRBD1; v_call: TRBV30; j_call: TRBJ2-2
cdr3_nt: TGCGCCAGCAGCTTGGCCGATTATGACAGGCCGGGCTACGAGCAGTACTTC; cdr3_aa: CASSLADYDRPGYEQYF; clone_size: NA; d_call: NA; v_call: TRBV5-1; j_call: TRBJ2-7
cdr3_nt: TGTGCCAGCAGTTTCCGGGACAGCCCCTATGGCTACACCTTC; cdr3_aa: CASSFRDSPYGYTF; clone_size: NA; d_call: TRBD1; v_call: TRBV27; j_call: TRBJ1-2
cdr3_nt: TGTGCCAGCAGCTTTTCAGGGGTTGGTGACACTGAAGCTTTCTTT; cdr3_aa: CASSFSGVGDTEAFF; clone_size: few; d_call: NA; v_call: TRBV5-6; j_call: TRBJ1-1
cdr3_nt: TGTGCCAGCAGCCAAGGAGGGGGGGCCTCCTACGAGCAGTACTTC; cdr3_aa: CASSQGGGASYEQYF; clone_size: NA; d_call: NA; v_call: TRBV4-2; j_call: TRBJ2-7
cdr3_nt: TGCAGCGGGGGCACAAACTATGGCTACACCTTC; cdr3_aa: CSGGTNYGYTF; clone_size: NA; d_call: NA; v_call: TRBV29-1; j_call: TRBJ1-2
cdr3_nt: TGTGCCAGCAGCTCCTACCTAGCGGGGGTGGAGACCCAGTACTTC; cdr3_aa: CASSSYLAGVETQYF; clone_size: NA; d_call: TRBD2; v_call: TRBV13; j_call: TRBJ2-5
cdr3_nt: TGTGCCAGCAGCTTAGACAGGGGCGAACAAGAGACCCGGTACTTC; cdr3_aa: CASSLDRGEQETRYF; clone_size: NA; d_call: TRBD1; v_call: TRBV7-6; j_call: TRBJ2-5
cdr3_nt: TGCGCCAGCAGCTTGTCAGGGACTAGCGGGGCCCAAGAGACCCAGTACTTC; cdr3_aa: CASSLSGTSGAQETQYF; clone_size: NA; d_call: TRBD2; v_call: TRBV5-1; j_call: TRBJ2-5
cdr3_nt: TGCAGCGGGAAAACAGGGTTTTCTCGAGAGACCCAGTACTTC; cdr3_aa: CSGKTGFSRETQYF; clone_size: NA; d_call: NA; v_call: TRBV29-1; j_call: TRBJ2-5
cdr3_nt: TGTGCCAGCTCACTAAAACAGGGGGATCAGCCCCAGCATTTT; cdr3_aa: CASSLKQGDQPQHF; clone_size: NA; d_call: TRBD1; v_call: TRBV18; j_call: TRBJ1-5
cdr3_nt: TGTGCCAGCACTAAAGACAGGGGCCACACCGGGGAGCTGTTTTTT; cdr3_aa: CASTKDRGHTGELFF; clone_size: NA; d_call: TRBD1; v_call: TRBV6-5; j_call: TRBJ2-2
cdr3_nt: TGTGCCAGCAGTGAATACCGCCCTAGCGGGGGGTCGGCTGAGCAGTTCTTC; cdr3_aa: CASSEYRPSGGSAEQFF; clone_size: NA; d_call: TRBD2; v_call: TRBV25-1; j_call: TRBJ2-1